The 14 T cell receptor beta chains below all came from one sample that was sequenced in a study of OX40 agonist ivuxolimab in advanced cancers. Data came from immunoSEQ multiplex PCR; TCRdb stores just in-frame clones and leaves some out. The data hold under 70,000 clones, with about 88% observed a single time. The sequenced sample was CD4+ or CD8+ T cells sorted from blood, obtained in a trial of the OX40 agonist ivuxolimab. The receptors shown here come from an adult with an advanced solid tumor such as melanoma, head and neck, liver or kidney cancer.

Note on this clone: A junction boundary mismatches the germline segment, possibly from a read error. The genes are TRBV5-1 and TRBJ2-7; TRBD1 matches 9 bases. Germline loops: CDR1 SGHRS, CDR2 YFSETQ. The CDR3 spans 13 residues. CDR3 loop: CASSQGSGTGSHF. The CDR3, as DNA: TGCGCCAGCAGCCAGGGATCCGGGACAGGGAGCCACTTC.

In the case of this clone: Compared with germline, one end of the junction differs, possibly owing to a read error. The chain joins TRBV2 to TRBJ2-7, with TRBD2 as a possible D gene (6 bases). The CDR3 loop spans 13 amino acids. Germline CDR1 is SNHLY and CDR2 is FYNNEI. The CDR3 spells CASSVGDSYEQCF. The CDR3 DNA is TGTGCCAGCAGTGTAGGGGACTCCTACGAGCAGTGCTTC.

The rearrangement links TRBV5-4 to TRBJ2-1; 12 bases line up with TRBD2. This CDR3 region has 15 residues. From germline, CDR1 is SGHNT and CDR2 YYREEE (reference sequence). V gave up 4 bases and J gave up 5 bases; unmatched junction bases: 4. CDR3 nucleotides: TGTGCCAGCAGCCGACTAGCGGGAGACAACAATGAGCAGTTCTTC. Translating gives CASSRLAGDNNEQFF.

This chain connects TRBV19 to TRBJ1-2, with 7 positions matching TRBD1. The germline V gene encodes CDR1 LNHDA and CDR2 SQIVND (reference sequence). With 7 bases clipped from V and 5 bases from J, the junction kept 19 bases outside the gene matches. This CDR3 region has 17 residues. CDR3 sequence (DNA): TGTGCCAGTACCCCCATATTCGACAGGGCCGCTTGGTATGGCTACACCTTC. It yields the protein CASTPIFDRAAWYGYTF.

By proportion, this clone is medium-sized. The genes are TRBV9 and TRBJ1-1, with TRBD1 matching over 10 bases. This CDR3 contains 14 residues. Trimming removed 3 bases from V and 1 base from J; junction bases left unmatched: 0. Germline loops: CDR1 SGDLS, CDR2 YYNGEE. For the CDR3, the DNA is TGTGCCAGCAGCGGACAGGGGGCGAACACTGAAGCTTTCTTT. This codes for CASSGQGANTEAFF.

This sequence joins TRBV27 and TRBJ2-3; D is undetermined. V lost 6 bases and J lost 0, with 16 bases in between. Germline V gene data show CDR1 as MNHEY and CDR2 as SMNVEV (reference sequence). The CDR3 contains 16 residues. In nucleotides, the CDR3 is TGTGCCAGCAGAATGAATGGGGTTACCAGCACAGATACGCAGTATTTT. This translates into CASRMNGVTSTDTQYF.

The V and J genes are TRBV9 and TRBJ1-2, with unresolved D. The CDR3 extends over 15 amino acids. Trimming pared 0 bases from V and 0 bases from J, leaving 9 bases between. The V gene's germline CDR1 is SGDLS and CDR2 YYNGEE. CDR3 DNA: TGTGCCAGCAGCGTAGAGTTTTCATCTAACTATGGCTACACCTTC. It specifies CASSVEFSSNYGYTF.

The J gene is TRBJ2-3, the V gene TRBV7-8; 12 bases are shared with TRBD2. The CDR3 totals 17 residues. Germline loops: CDR1 SGHVS, CDR2 FQNEAQ. The trim removed 1 base at V and 5 bases at J, leaving 7 bases unmatched. The CDR3 region is CASSLGNLAGGGDTQYF. In nucleotides, the CDR3 is TGTGCCAGCAGCTTAGGGAACCTAGCGGGGGGGGGAGATACGCAGTATTTT. Complete variable domain (other parts from reference TRBV7-8 and TRBJ2-3): GAGVSQSPRYKVAKRGQDVALRCDPISGHVSLFWYQQALGQGPEFLTYFQNEAQLDKSGLPSDRFFAERPEGSVSTLKIQRTQQEDSAVYLCASSLGNLAGGGDTQYFGPGTRLTVL.

The rearrangement joins TRBV5-1 to TRBJ2-7; unclear D gene. Germline assignment: CDR1 SGHRS and CDR2 YFSETQ. Trimming stripped 0 bases from V and 5 bases from J, with 15 bases between. The CDR3 consists of 15 residues. The CDR3 DNA sequence: TGCGCCAGCAGCTTGGGGGCGGCGGCTTTGAACGAGCAGTACTTC. Protein product: CASSLGAAALNEQYF.

For the CDR3, the DNA is TGTGCCAGCAGCGTAAGACCAGGGGGCATGAACACTGAAGCTTTCTTT. Amino acid sequence: CASSVRPGGMNTEAFF. This sequence joins TRBV9 and TRBJ1-1; 8 bases are a match to TRBD1. The CDR3 contains 16 residues. V shed 1 base and J 0 bases; nucleotides not matched to a gene: 5. The germline gives CDR1 SGDLS, CDR2 YYNGEE.

J is TRBJ2-7 and V is TRBV11-2, with TRBD1 identical over 11 bases. The CDR3 runs 18 residues. After removal of 5 bases from V and 1 base from J, the junction contained 13 bases not matched to a gene. The germline gives CDR1 SGHAT, CDR2 FQNNGV. CDR3: CASSPVDRGRGKSYEQYF. As DNA, the CDR3 is TGTGCCAGCAGCCCCGTGGACAGGGGGCGCGGGAAGTCCTACGAGCAGTACTTC.

The chain has TRBV7-2 and TRBJ1-2; D uncertain. V lost 2 bases, J lost 8 bases, and 15 bases lay in between. Germline V gene data show CDR1 as SGHTA and CDR2 as FQGNSA. CDR3 size: 14 residues. The CDR3 DNA reads TGTGCCAGCAGCTTACTCAAAAGGGCGGGGGGCTACACCTTC. As protein: CASSLLKRAGGYTF.

The chain has TRBV5-5 and TRBJ1-1; tentatively, D is TRBD1 (6 bases). V was pared by 4 bases and J by 6 bases, with 19 bases between. Germline CDR1 SGHKS, CDR2 YYEKEE (reference sequence). CDR3 size: 15 residues. The CDR3 region is CASSPRTAGASEAFF. CDR3 in DNA: TGTGCCAGCAGCCCACGGACAGCCGGCGCGTCTGAAGCTTTCTTT.

This clone was counted between two and nine times. The chain joins TRBV21-1 to TRBJ1-6. TRBV21-1 is listed as a pseudogene. The CDR3 spans 12 residues. CDR3 residues: CASSKDFRSLHF. CDR3 nucleotides: TGTGCCAGCAGCAAAGATTTTAGGTCCCTCCACTTT.